This T cell receptor beta chain was captured in a study of metastatic and nonmetastatic thyroid tumors. Study-wide background: Both malignant and benign thyroid patients supplied peripheral blood and tumor or nodule tissue samples, across which the repertoires of these patients were then compared.

This clone has a count of ten or more. With MiXCR, TCRdb reprocessed the PCR reads. In the table there are tens of thousands of clones, 4% to 4.5% of which are singletons. Trimming took 8 bases from V and 9 from J; bases not matched to a gene: 11. CDR1 and CDR2 from the germline V gene are LNHDA and SQIVND (reference sequence). The CDR3 has 14 amino acids. Every patient underwent thyroid surgery untreated. Sequenced material: blood. The sequence derives from a female donor with papillary thyroid cancer or a benign thyroid nodule (not recorded which). Some clones in this sample may be carry-over from other donors' samples. This chain connects TRBV19 to TRBJ2-1; TRBD1 aligns across 9 bases. The CDR3: CASLSRDRVREQFF. CDR3 DNA: TGTGCCAGTTTGTCCCGGGACAGGGTCCGTGAGCAGTTCTTC.